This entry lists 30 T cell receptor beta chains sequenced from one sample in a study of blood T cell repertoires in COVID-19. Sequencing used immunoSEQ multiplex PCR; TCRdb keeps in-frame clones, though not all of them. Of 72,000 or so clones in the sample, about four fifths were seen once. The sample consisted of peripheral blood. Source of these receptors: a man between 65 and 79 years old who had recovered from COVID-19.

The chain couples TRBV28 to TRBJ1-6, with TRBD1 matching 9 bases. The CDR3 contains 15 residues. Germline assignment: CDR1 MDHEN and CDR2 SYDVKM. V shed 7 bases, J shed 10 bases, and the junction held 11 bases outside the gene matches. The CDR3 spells CASTTPGQGYSPLHF. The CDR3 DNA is TGTGCCAGCACCACGCCGGGACAGGGTTACTCACCCCTCCACTTT.

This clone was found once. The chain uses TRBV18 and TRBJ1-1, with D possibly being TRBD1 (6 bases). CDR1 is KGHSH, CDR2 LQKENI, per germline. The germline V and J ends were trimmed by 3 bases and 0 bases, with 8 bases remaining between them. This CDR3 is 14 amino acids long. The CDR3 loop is CASSPGQLNTEAFF. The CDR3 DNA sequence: TGTGCCAGCTCACCGGGACAACTGAACACTGAAGCTTTCTTT.

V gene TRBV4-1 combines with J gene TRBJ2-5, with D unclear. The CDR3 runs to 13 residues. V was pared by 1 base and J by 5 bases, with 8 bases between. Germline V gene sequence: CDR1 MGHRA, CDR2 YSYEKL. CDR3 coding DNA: TGCGCCAGCAGCCAAGTTGTGAGGGAGACCCAGTACTTC. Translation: CASSQVVRETQYF.

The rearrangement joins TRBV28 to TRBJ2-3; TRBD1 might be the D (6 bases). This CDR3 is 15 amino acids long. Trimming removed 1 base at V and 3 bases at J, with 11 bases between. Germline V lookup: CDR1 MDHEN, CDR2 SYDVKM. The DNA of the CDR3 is TGTGCCAGCAGTTTATTCCAGGGGTCAACAGATACGCAGTATTTT. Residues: CASSLFQGSTDTQYF.

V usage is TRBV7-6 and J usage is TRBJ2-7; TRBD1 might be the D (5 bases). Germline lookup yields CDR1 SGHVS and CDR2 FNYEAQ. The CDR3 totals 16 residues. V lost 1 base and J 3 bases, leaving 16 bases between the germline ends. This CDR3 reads CASSLGQGKAFYEQYF. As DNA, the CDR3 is TGTGCCAGCAGCTTAGGGCAGGGAAAGGCCTTCTACGAGCAGTACTTC.

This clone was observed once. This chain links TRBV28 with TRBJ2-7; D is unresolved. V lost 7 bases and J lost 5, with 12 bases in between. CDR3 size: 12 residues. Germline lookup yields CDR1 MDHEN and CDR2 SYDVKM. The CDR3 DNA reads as TGTGCCAGCATGAGGCTAGTCGACGAGCAGTACTTC. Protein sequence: CASMRLVDEQYF.

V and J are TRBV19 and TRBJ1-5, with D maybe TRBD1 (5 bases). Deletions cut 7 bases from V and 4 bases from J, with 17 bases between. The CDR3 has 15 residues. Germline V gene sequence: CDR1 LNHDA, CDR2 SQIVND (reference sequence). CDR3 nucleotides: TGTGCCAGTATGATCTGGGGGGTTACTAATCAGCCCCAGCATTTT. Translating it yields CASMIWGVTNQPQHF.

CDR3 protein: CASSLTGSGELFF. CDR3 nucleotides: TGTGCCAGCAGCTTGACAGGGTCCGGGGAGCTGTTTTTT. The V gene is TRBV7-9, the J gene TRBJ2-2, with TRBD1 matching over 7 bases. With V trimmed by 3 bases and J by 6 bases, 1 base remained unmatched. This CDR3 is 13 amino acids long. In germline, CDR1 is SEHNR, CDR2 FQNEAQ (reference sequence).

CDR3 sequence reads: CASSLGRRETQYF. In DNA form, the CDR3 reads TGTGCCAGCAGTTTGGGCAGACGAGAGACCCAGTACTTC. The gene calls are TRBV12-3 or TRBV12-4 and TRBJ2-5; D not resolved. CDR3 length: 13 residues. V gave up 3 bases and J gave up 4 bases, with 9 bases separating them.

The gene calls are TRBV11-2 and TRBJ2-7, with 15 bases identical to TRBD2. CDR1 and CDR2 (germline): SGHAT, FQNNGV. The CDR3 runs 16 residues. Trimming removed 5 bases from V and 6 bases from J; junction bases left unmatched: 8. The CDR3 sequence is CASSEYGTSGRIEQYF. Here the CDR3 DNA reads TGTGCCAGCAGCGAGTACGGGACTAGCGGGAGGATCGAGCAGTACTTC.

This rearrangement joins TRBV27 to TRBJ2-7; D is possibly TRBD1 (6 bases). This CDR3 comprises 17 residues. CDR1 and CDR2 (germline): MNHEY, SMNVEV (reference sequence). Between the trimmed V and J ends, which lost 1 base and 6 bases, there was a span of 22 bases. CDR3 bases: TGTGCCAGCAGTTTATGGGGACAACCTACGGCGGCGTCCGAGCAGTACTTC. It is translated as CASSLWGQPTAASEQYF.

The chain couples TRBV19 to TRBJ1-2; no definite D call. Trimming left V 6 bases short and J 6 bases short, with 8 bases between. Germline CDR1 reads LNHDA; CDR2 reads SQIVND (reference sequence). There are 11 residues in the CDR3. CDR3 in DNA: TGTGCCAGTAGGACGGGAAATGGCTACACCTTC. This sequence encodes CASRTGNGYTF.

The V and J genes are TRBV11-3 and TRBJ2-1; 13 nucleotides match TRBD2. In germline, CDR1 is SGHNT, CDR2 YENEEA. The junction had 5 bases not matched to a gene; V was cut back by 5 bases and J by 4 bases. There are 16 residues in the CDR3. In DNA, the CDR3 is TGTGCCAGCAGCCTGGGACTAGCGGGGCCTTACAATGAGCAGTTCTTC. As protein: CASSLGLAGPYNEQFF.

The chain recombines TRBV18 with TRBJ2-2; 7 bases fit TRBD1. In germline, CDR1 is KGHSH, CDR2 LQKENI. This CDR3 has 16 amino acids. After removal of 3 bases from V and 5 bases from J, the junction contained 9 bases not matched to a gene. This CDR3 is CASSPSPTGDTGELFF. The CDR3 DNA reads TGTGCCAGCTCACCGAGCCCCACAGGGGATACCGGGGAGCTGTTTTTT.

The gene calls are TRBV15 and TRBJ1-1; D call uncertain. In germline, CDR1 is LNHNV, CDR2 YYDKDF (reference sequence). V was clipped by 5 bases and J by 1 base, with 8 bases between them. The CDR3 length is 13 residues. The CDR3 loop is CATSATGNTEAFF. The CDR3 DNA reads TGTGCCACCAGCGCCACGGGGAACACTGAAGCTTTCTTT.

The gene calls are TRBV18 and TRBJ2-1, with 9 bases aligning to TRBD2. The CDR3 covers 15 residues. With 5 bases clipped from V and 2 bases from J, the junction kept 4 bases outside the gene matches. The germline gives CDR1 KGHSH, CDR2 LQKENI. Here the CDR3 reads CASSTTSGPYNEQFF. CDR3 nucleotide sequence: TGTGCCAGCTCAACGACTAGCGGACCCTACAATGAGCAGTTCTTC.

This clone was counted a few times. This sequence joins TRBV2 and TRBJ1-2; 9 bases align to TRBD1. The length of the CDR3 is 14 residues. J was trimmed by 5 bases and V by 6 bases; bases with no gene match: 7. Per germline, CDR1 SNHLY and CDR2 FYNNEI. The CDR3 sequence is CASSGQGRKYGYTF. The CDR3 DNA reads TGTGCCAGCAGCGGACAGGGGCGGAAGTATGGCTACACCTTC.

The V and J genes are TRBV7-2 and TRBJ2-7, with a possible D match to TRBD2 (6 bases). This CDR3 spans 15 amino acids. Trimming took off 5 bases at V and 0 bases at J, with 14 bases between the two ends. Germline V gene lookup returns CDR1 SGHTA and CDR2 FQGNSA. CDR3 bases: TGTGCCAGCAGCACCCGGGGACTGTCCTCCTACGAGCAGTACTTC. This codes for CASSTRGLSSYEQYF.

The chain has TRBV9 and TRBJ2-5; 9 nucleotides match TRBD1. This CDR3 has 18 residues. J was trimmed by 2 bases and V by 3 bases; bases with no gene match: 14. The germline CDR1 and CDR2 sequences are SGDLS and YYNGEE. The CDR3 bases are TGTGCCAGCAGCGCCCGGGACGGGACAGGGTTAGGTCAAGAGACCCAGTACTTC. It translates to CASSARDGTGLGQETQYF.

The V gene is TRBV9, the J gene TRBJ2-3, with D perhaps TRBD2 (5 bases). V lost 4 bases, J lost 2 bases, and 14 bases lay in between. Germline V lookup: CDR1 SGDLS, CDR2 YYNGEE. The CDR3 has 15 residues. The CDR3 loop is CASSPGGASTDTQYF. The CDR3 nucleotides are TGTGCCAGCAGCCCAGGAGGAGCATCCACAGATACGCAGTATTTT. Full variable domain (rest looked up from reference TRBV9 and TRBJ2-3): DSGVTQTPKHLITATGQRVTLRCSPRSGDLSVYWYQQSLDQGLQFLIQYYNGEERAKGNILERFSAQQFPDLHSELNLSSLELGDSALYFCASSPGGASTDTQYFGPGTRLTVL.

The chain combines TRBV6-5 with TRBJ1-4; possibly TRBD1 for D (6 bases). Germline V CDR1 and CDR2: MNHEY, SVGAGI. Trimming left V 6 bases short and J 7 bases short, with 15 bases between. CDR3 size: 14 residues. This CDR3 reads CASRVGGVGEKLFF. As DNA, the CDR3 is TGTGCCAGCAGAGTAGGGGGAGTGGGTGAAAAACTGTTTTTT.

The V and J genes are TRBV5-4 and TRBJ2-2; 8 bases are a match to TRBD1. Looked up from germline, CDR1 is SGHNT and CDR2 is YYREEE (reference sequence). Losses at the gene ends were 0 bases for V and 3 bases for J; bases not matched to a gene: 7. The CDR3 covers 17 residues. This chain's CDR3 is CASSLGQGIKDTGELFF. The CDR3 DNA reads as TGTGCCAGCAGCTTGGGACAGGGGATTAAGGACACCGGGGAGCTGTTTTTT.

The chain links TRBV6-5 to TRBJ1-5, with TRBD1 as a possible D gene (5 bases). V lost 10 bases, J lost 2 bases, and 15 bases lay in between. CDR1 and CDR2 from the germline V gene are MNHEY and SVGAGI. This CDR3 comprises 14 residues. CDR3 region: CATCRAGRNQPQHF. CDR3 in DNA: TGTGCCACCTGTCGAGCAGGGCGCAATCAGCCCCAGCATTTT.

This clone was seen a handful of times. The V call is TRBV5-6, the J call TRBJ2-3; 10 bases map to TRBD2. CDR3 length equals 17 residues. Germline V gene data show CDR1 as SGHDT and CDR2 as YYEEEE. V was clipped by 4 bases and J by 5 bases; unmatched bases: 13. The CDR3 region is CASSTYTGTSVGDTQYF. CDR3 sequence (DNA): TGTGCCAGCAGCACGTATACCGGGACTAGCGTCGGAGATACGCAGTATTTT.

The CDR3 coding sequence is TGCGCCAGCAGCTTGGGAGCAGGGGATTTCGCAGAGACCCAGTACTTC. Amino acid sequence: CASSLGAGDFAETQYF. V and J are TRBV5-1 and TRBJ2-5, with a tentative D call TRBD1 (6 bases). The germline V and J ends were trimmed by 0 bases and 4 bases, with 16 bases remaining between them. There are 16 residues in the CDR3. Germline CDR1 SGHRS, CDR2 YFSETQ.

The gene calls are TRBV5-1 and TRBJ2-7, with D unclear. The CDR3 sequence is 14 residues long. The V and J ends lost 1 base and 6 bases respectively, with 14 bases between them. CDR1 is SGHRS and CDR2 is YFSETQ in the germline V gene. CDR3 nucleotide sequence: TGCGCCAGCAGCTTGAATCTGGCGTCGGGCGAGCAGTACTTC. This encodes CASSLNLASGEQYF.

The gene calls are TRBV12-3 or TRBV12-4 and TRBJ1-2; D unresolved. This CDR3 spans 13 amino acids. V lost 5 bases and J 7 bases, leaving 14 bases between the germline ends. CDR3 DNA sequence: TGTGCCAGCAGTCATAGGAGAATGGGTGGCTACACCTTC. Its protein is CASSHRRMGGYTF.

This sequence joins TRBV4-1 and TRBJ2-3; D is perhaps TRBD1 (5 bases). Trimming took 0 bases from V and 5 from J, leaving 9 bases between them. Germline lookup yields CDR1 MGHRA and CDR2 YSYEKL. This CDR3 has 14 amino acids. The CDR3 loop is CASSQEGPEDTQYF. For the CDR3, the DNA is TGCGCCAGCAGCCAAGAGGGGCCAGAAGATACGCAGTATTTT.

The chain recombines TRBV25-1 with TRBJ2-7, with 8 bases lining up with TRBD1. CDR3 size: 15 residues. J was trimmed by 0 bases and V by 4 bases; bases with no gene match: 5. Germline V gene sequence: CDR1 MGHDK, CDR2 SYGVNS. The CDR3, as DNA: TGTGCCAGCAGTGGGACAGGGAAAAGCTCCTACGAGCAGTACTTC. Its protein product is CASSGTGKSSYEQYF.

The CDR3, as DNA: TGCGCCAGCAGCCCACGAGTAGCGGGGGGCGGCACAGATACGCAGTATTTT. Translated, it gives CASSPRVAGGGTDTQYF. The J gene is TRBJ2-3, the V gene TRBV5-1; 10 positions agree with TRBD2. With 4 bases clipped from V and 1 base from J, the junction kept 9 bases outside the gene matches. This CDR3 is built from 17 residues. CDR1 and CDR2 (germline): SGHRS, YFSETQ. The whole variable domain, remainder taken from reference TRBV5-1 and TRBJ2-3, is KAGVTQTPRYLIKTRGQQVTLSCSPISGHRSVSWYQQTPGQGLQFLFEYFSETQRNKGNFPGRFSGRQFSNSRSEMNVSTLELGDSALYLCASSPRVAGGGTDTQYFGPGTRLTVL.